The rows below give T cell receptor beta chains drawn from one sample of a study of T cells after yellow fever vaccination. MiXCR was run by TCRdb on the 5' RACE reads, yielding one entry per CDR3 protein. This table has around 100,000 distinct CDR3 sequences, roughly 5.2% appearing once. The sequencing used CD8+ T cells sorted from PBMCs, collected 10 days after the yellow fever booster vaccination. The source of these receptors is a man younger than 35 who received the YFV17D yellow fever vaccine. Both conserved end residues are part of each CDR3. Fields, in order: CDR3 length, clone size, J gene, V gene, D gene, CDR3 protein, CDR3 DNA. D genes are given only for firm matches. For some rows the clone size is stated as once, few or many, or as a class when expanded; others skip it.

15,NA,TRBJ1-1,TRBV2,TRBD1,CASSDRTGLNTEAFF,TGTGCCAGCAGTGACCGGACAGGGCTGAACACTGAAGCTTTCTTT
16,few,TRBJ1-2,TRBV3-1,NA,CASSQEGLSVWYGYTF,TGTGCCAGCAGCCAAGAGGGACTGTCGGTTTGGTATGGCTACACCTTC
17,many,TRBJ2-2,TRBV6-2/TRBV6-3,NA,CASSYGRPGLNTGELFF,TGTGCCAGCAGTTACGGGCGTCCCGGGCTGAACACCGGGGAGCTGTTTTTT
16,many,TRBJ1-1,TRBV6-5,TRBD1,CASSLGQGDKNTEAFF,TGTGCCAGCAGCCTGGGACAGGGGGATAAGAACACTGAAGCTTTCTTT
14,many,TRBJ2-7,TRBV7-2,TRBD1,CASSWQGDPYEQYF,TGTGCCAGCAGCTGGCAGGGGGACCCCTACGAGCAGTACTTC
12,many,TRBJ2-7,TRBV12-3/TRBV12-4,NA,CASSSDSYEQYF,TGTGCCAGCAGTTCAGACAGCTACGAGCAGTACTTC
14,many,TRBJ2-7,TRBV7-8,TRBD1,CASSSGTGLYEQYF,TGTGCCAGCAGCTCCGGGACAGGGCTTTACGAGCAGTACTTC
15,few,TRBJ2-1,TRBV9,NA,CASSPGGEEYNEQFF,TGTGCCAGCAGCCCAGGGGGGGAGGAGTACAATGAGCAGTTCTTC
13,NA,TRBJ2-3,TRBV24-1,NA,CATSDLSGNTQYF,TGTGCCACCAGTGATTTGTCGGGGAATACGCAGTATTTT
16,few,TRBJ2-1,TRBV20-1,TRBD2,CSARVRGGASYNEQFF,TGCAGTGCTAGAGTCCGCGGGGGGGCCTCCTACAATGAGCAGTTCTTC
15,few,TRBJ1-6,TRBV19,NA,CASNTGFDYNSPLHF,TGTGCCAGTAATACAGGGTTCGACTATAATTCACCCCTCCACTTT
17,many,TRBJ2-1,TRBV7-6,NA,CASSFGGGLSSYNEQFF,TGTGCCAGCAGCTTTGGCGGGGGCCTGAGCTCCTACAATGAGCAGTTCTTC
15,few,TRBJ2-5,TRBV6-1,TRBD2,CASSELAGVQETQYF,TGTGCCAGCAGTGAACTAGCGGGGGTACAAGAGACCCAGTACTTC
11,NA,TRBJ2-4,TRBV6-7,NA,CASSYVGIQYF,TGTGCCAGCAGTTACGTGGGCATTCAGTACTTC
14,NA,TRBJ1-1,TRBV4-3,NA,CASSQWGEGTEAFF,TGCGCCAGCAGCCAATGGGGGGAGGGCACTGAAGCTTTCTTT
16,few,TRBJ2-5,TRBV3-1,NA,CASSPRSRARVETQYF,TGTGCCAGCAGCCCAAGATCAAGAGCCAGGGTCGAGACCCAGTACTTC
17,many,TRBJ2-1,TRBV7-2,NA,CASSRWAGSSPYNEQFF,TGTGCCAGCAGCAGGTGGGCAGGGTCGTCCCCTTACAATGAGCAGTTCTTC
13,NA,TRBJ1-1,TRBV5-1,TRBD1,CASSQTGGVEAFF,TGCGCCAGCAGCCAAACAGGGGGGGTTGAAGCTTTCTTT
16,NA,TRBJ2-1,TRBV20-1,TRBD2,CSAREAGGPLWDEQFF,TGCAGTGCTAGGGAGGCGGGGGGGCCTCTCTGGGATGAGCAGTTCTTC
17,NA,TRBJ1-5,TRBV7-5,NA,CISVPEACVRGGQPQHF,NA
15,NA,TRBJ1-2,TRBV9,TRBD1,CASSADRGGNYGYTF,TGTGCCAGCAGCGCCGACAGGGGAGGAAACTATGGCTACACCTTC
15,many,TRBJ2-5,TRBV9,NA,CASSGYGTGGETQYF,TGTGCCAGCAGCGGATACGGGACGGGCGGTGAGACCCAGTACTTC
16,many,TRBJ2-1,TRBV7-2,TRBD2,CASSLLTSGRYNEQFF,TGTGCCAGCAGCTTACTGACTAGCGGACGATACAATGAGCAGTTCTTC
14,NA,TRBJ1-1,TRBV12-3/TRBV12-4,NA,CASTLREENTEAFF,TGTGCCAGCACCTTAAGGGAAGAGAACACTGAAGCTTTCTTT
14,few,TRBJ1-1,TRBV19,NA,CASSITGRNTEAFF,TGTGCCAGTAGTATAACGGGGAGGAACACTGAAGCTTTCTTT
13,many,TRBJ1-1,TRBV6-1,NA,CASSDRALTEAFF,TGTGCCAGCAGTGATAGGGCTCTGACTGAAGCTTTCTTT
15,many,TRBJ2-3,TRBV5-1,TRBD2,CASMPRGGRTDTQYF,TGCGCCAGCATGCCGCGGGGGGGTCGCACAGATACGCAGTATTTT
19,NA,TRBJ2-1,TRBV3-1,TRBD2,CASSHRRQGGASGYNEQFF,TGTGCCAGCAGCCACAGGCGTCAGGGAGGGGCATCGGGCTACAATGAGCAGTTCTTC
17,few,TRBJ2-3,TRBV6-5,TRBD2,CASSYLGLAGGTGTQYF,TGTGCCAGCAGTTACCTAGGACTAGCGGGGGGTACTGGTACGCAGTATTTT
15,few,TRBJ2-3,TRBV5-1,TRBD1,CASSLGQGGEDTQYF,TGCGCCAGCAGCTTGGGACAGGGGGGTGAAGATACGCAGTATTTT
16,few,TRBJ2-3,TRBV10-3,TRBD2,CAISSSSGGMADTQYF,TGTGCCATCAGCTCCTCGAGCGGGGGGATGGCAGATACGCAGTATTTT
15,NA,TRBJ2-1,TRBV6-4,NA,CASSDSGASGDEQFF,TGTGCCAGCAGTGACTCGGGGGCTAGCGGCGATGAGCAGTTCTTC
15,few,TRBJ2-3,TRBV4-2,NA,CASSQEGYGTDTQYF,TGTGCCAGCAGCCAAGAGGGGTATGGCACAGATACGCAGTATTTT
15,many,TRBJ2-1,TRBV7-6,TRBD2,CASSLTSGGSHEQFF,TGTGCCAGCAGCTTGACTAGCGGGGGATCCCATGAGCAGTTCTTC
15,many,TRBJ2-7,TRBV25-1,NA,CASSDGGPPTYEQYF,TGTGCCAGCAGTGACGGGGGGCCGCCGACCTACGAGCAGTACTTC
12,many,TRBJ1-5,TRBV6-6,NA,CASSYLNQPQHF,TGTGCCAGCAGTTATTTAAATCAGCCCCAGCATTTT
15,NA,TRBJ1-3,TRBV7-9,NA,CASSLAPSSGNTIYF,TGTGCCAGCAGCTTAGCGCCTAGCTCTGGAAACACCATATATTTT
15,NA,TRBJ1-2,TRBV27,TRBD1,CASSPRQGPVYGYTF,TGTGCCAGCAGTCCCCGACAGGGGCCGGTCTATGGCTACACCTTC
13,many,TRBJ2-7,TRBV6-2/TRBV6-3,NA,CASSYIGRGEQYF,TGTGCCAGCAGTTATATAGGGCGTGGAGAGCAGTACTTC
14,many,TRBJ2-1,TRBV7-2,NA,CASSLGFGLDEQFF,TGTGCCAGCAGCTTAGGATTTGGCTTGGATGAGCAGTTCTTC
16,few,TRBJ1-6,TRBV10-3,NA,CAISAMGRDPNSPLHF,TGTGCCATCAGTGCGATGGGCCGGGACCCCAATTCACCCCTCCACTTT
14,NA,TRBJ2-7,TRBV7-9,NA,CASSFTGEGYEQYF,TGTGCCAGCAGCTTTACAGGGGAGGGCTACGAGCAGTACTTC
14,NA,TRBJ2-7,TRBV12-3/TRBV12-4,TRBD2,CASSLTSGAEEQYF,TGTGCCAGCAGTTTAACTAGCGGGGCGGAGGAGCAGTACTTC
16,many,TRBJ2-6,TRBV5-5,NA,CASRQVMVSGANVLTF,TGTGCCAGCAGGCAGGTTATGGTCTCTGGGGCCAACGTCCTGACTTTC
15,NA,TRBJ2-3,TRBV7-6,NA,CASSSTGTSTDTQYF,TGTGCCAGCAGCTCGACAGGCACTAGCACAGATACGCAGTATTTT
15,few,TRBJ1-1,TRBV11-2,TRBD1,CASTGGAGSYTEAFF,TGTGCCAGTACAGGGGGCGCGGGGTCATACACTGAAGCTTTCTTT
13,NA,TRBJ1-1,TRBV10-3,NA,CAISPGERHEAFF,TGTGCCATCAGCCCCGGAGAGCGCCATGAAGCTTTCTTT
15,NA,TRBJ1-4,TRBV2,NA,CASSPSVNTNEKLFF,TGTGCCAGCAGTCCGTCCGTAAATACAAATGAAAAACTGTTTTTT
14,NA,TRBJ2-5,TRBV28,NA,CASRWTAGQETQYF,TGTGCCAGCAGATGGACAGCCGGACAAGAGACCCAGTACTTC
15,many,TRBJ1-2,TRBV27,TRBD1,CASTLSGQGAFGYTF,TGTGCCAGCACACTATCGGGACAGGGAGCTTTCGGCTACACCTTC
16,NA,TRBJ2-3,TRBV6-2/TRBV6-3,TRBD1,CASSYAGTGVTDTQYF,TGTGCCAGCAGTTACGCCGGGACAGGGGTCACAGATACGCAGTATTTT
12,few,TRBJ1-2,TRBV30,NA,CAWRKDSYGYTF,TGTGCCTGGAGGAAAGACAGCTATGGCTACACCTTC
18,many,TRBJ2-2,TRBV7-2,NA,CASSPTGGQKLGTGELFF,TGTGCCAGCAGCCCCACCGGTGGGCAAAAACTCGGTACCGGGGAGCTGTTTTTT